This T cell receptor beta chain was profiled in a study of T cell clonality in common variable immunodeficiency. Study-level results: Fewer deletions and N-nucleotide insertions were reportedly seen in common variable immunodeficiency TCR beta sequences.

This clone was detected ten times or more. The antigen is unknown. The CDR3 end is not reached by the read, which stops 3 residues before it; the germline J gene fills it in. Data came from immunoSEQ multiplex PCR; TCRdb stores just in-frame clones and leaves some out. Altogether approximately 18,000 clones were found in the sample, and no singletons occur. This CDR3 is built from 12 residues. Germline CDR1 reads SEHNR; CDR2 reads FQNEAQ (reference sequence). Trimming shortened V by 2 bases and J by 8 bases, and 6 bases separated the two germline ends. The sequencing sample was made of peripheral blood mononuclear cells. The clonotype was recovered from a human donor with common variable immunodeficiency. The chain couples TRBV7-9 to TRBJ1-4; the D is unclear. The CDR3 bases that were read are TGTGCCAGCAGCTTACCGGGGGAAAAA. It yields the protein CASSLPGEK. The whole CDR3 protein reads CASSLPGEKLFF.